A single sample is the source of the 29 T cell receptor beta chains below, sequenced in a study of T cells in localized non-small cell lung cancer. Assay: immunoSEQ multiplex PCR; the TCRdb copy retains only in-frame clones and omits some. Seen here are approximately 10,000 clones, 65% to 90% observed once, and the top ten hold about 20%. The sample in question was peripheral blood mononuclear cells, obtained before any cancer treatment. The receptors come from a female donor of 60 years or more with stage II lung adenocarcinoma.

The V call is TRBV15, the J call TRBJ1-2; D is undetermined. Looked up from germline, CDR1 is LNHNV and CDR2 is YYDKDF (reference sequence). The CDR3 spans 12 residues. With 3 bases removed from V and 4 bases from J, the gap between germline ends came to 6 bases. The CDR3 nucleotides read TGTGCCACCAGCAGGGGTTTCTATGGCTACACCTTC. Translation: CATSRGFYGYTF.

This sequence joins TRBV19 and TRBJ2-5; maybe TRBD2 (5 bases). The germline V gene encodes CDR1 LNHDA and CDR2 SQIVND (reference sequence). The CDR3 sequence is 13 residues long. V lost 9 bases and J 5 bases, leaving 16 bases between the germline ends. CDR3 sequence (DNA): TGTGCCAGCGGACTCTCTACTGGGGAGACCCAGTACTTC. Its protein is CASGLSTGETQYF.

The chain employs TRBV19 and TRBJ2-1; the D gene could be TRBD1 or TRBD2 (6 bases each). The CDR3 covers 16 residues. Germline loops: CDR1 LNHDA, CDR2 SQIVND (reference sequence). Trimming shortened V by 0 bases and J by 10 bases, and 19 bases separated the two germline ends. In nucleotides, the CDR3 is TGTGCCAGTAGTATAGATCGGTGGAGGGGTCAGGGGGAGCAGTTCTTC. This encodes CASSIDRWRGQGEQFF.

This chain joins TRBV28 and TRBJ2-1, with no clear D. CDR3 length: 13 residues. V was pared by 2 bases and J by 8 bases, with 10 bases between. The germline gives CDR1 MDHEN, CDR2 SYDVKM. Here the CDR3 reads CASSLRWVDEQFF. CDR3 in DNA: TGTGCCAGCAGTTTACGGTGGGTTGATGAGCAGTTCTTC.

This clone was counted a single time. CDR3 sequence reads: CASRTGTVYGYTF. The CDR3 DNA reads TGTGCCAGCAGAACCGGGACAGTCTATGGCTACACCTTC. V usage is TRBV2 and J usage is TRBJ1-2, with TRBD1 matching over 7 bases. The CDR3 totals 13 residues. Unmatched junction bases numbered 5, after V lost 6 bases and J lost 4 bases. From germline, CDR1 is SNHLY and CDR2 FYNNEI.

This chain connects TRBV4-2 to TRBJ1-6; a weak D match, TRBD1 (5 bases). The V and J ends lost 4 bases and 9 bases respectively, with 16 bases between them. Germline CDR1 and CDR2: LGHNA and YNFKEQ. This CDR3 spans 15 amino acids. In nucleotides, the CDR3 is TGTGCCAGCAGCCTCACCCTAAAGGGGACTTCACCCCTCCACTTT. As protein: CASSLTLKGTSPLHF.

The chain employs TRBV4-1 and TRBJ1-1, with 7 bases fitting TRBD1. CDR1 MGHRA and CDR2 YSYEKL come from the germline V gene. CDR3 size: 14 residues. Trimming at V came to 4 bases and at J to 11 bases, leaving 13 bases not matched to a gene. Written as DNA, the CDR3 is TGCGCCAGCAGCCTGGCAGGGGGATCCTTCGGCGCTTTCTTT. Amino acids: CASSLAGGSFGAFF.

This sequence joins TRBV15 and TRBJ1-5; D is ambiguous. Per germline, CDR1 LNHNV and CDR2 YYDKDF (reference sequence). CDR3 size: 13 residues. The germline V and J ends were trimmed by 5 bases and 5 bases, with 10 bases remaining between them. The CDR3 DNA is TGTGCCACCAGCCGTCTATTCGATCAGCCCCAGCATTTT. It is translated as CATSRLFDQPQHF. Using reference TRBV15 and TRBJ1-5 for the parts outside the CDR3, the full variable domain is DAMVIQNPRYQVTQFGKPVTLSCSQTLNHNVMYWYQQKSSQAPKLLFHYYDKDFNNEADTPDNFQSRRPNTSFCFLDIRSPGLGDTAMYLCATSRLFDQPQHFGDGTRLSIL.

V usage is TRBV4-3 and J usage is TRBJ1-2; a possible D gene is TRBD1 (5 bases). CDR1 is LGHNA and CDR2 is YSLEER in the germline V gene. This CDR3 comprises 12 residues. The V end was cut by 4 bases, the J end by 4 bases, with 7 bases between. The CDR3 DNA reads as TGCGCCAGCAGCCGGGGGGTCTATGGCTACACCTTC. Its protein is CASSRGVYGYTF.

This clone was picked up one time. The V call is TRBV7-2, the J call TRBJ2-7; D possibly corresponds to TRBD1 (9 bases). V gave up 5 bases and J gave up 7 bases, with 21 bases separating them. CDR1 is SGHTA and CDR2 is FQGNSA in the germline V gene. The CDR3 runs to 15 residues. This chain's CDR3 is CASSPQQGAGGEQYF. DNA for the CDR3: TGTGCCAGCAGCCCCCAACAGGGGGCGGGGGGAGAGCAGTACTTC.

The chain couples TRBV30 to TRBJ1-6; TRBD1 is a possible D gene (5 bases). With 1 base removed from V and 6 bases from J, the gap between germline ends came to 10 bases. The CDR3 has 14 residues. Germline V lookup: CDR1 GTSNPN, CDR2 SVGIG (reference sequence). The CDR3: CAWSGGLVNSPLHF. CDR3 nucleotide sequence: TGTGCCTGGAGTGGGGGCTTGGTTAATTCACCCCTCCACTTT.

Worth noting for this clone: At one end the junction does not follow the germline gene, possibly because of a read error. The chain couples TRBV7-7 to TRBJ2-3, with 7 bases matching TRBD2. The germline V gene has CDR1 SSHAT and CDR2 FNYEAQ (reference sequence). This CDR3 region has 14 residues. CDR3 in DNA: TGTGCTAGCAGCTTAAGCGGGGGCACAGATACGCAGTATTTT. The encoded protein is CASSLSGGTDTQYF.

The V gene is TRBV7-6, the J gene TRBJ1-5; possibly TRBD1 for D (5 bases). Trimming cost V 5 bases and J 0 bases, with 17 bases left between them. CDR1 and CDR2 (germline): SGHVS, FNYEAQ. The CDR3 loop spans 17 amino acids. The CDR3 DNA follows: TGTGCCAGCAGCCGATCTCCCCCAGGGACTAGCAATCAGCCCCAGCATTTT. It encodes CASSRSPPGTSNQPQHF.

The chain recombines TRBV19 with TRBJ1-2; D uncertain. CDR1 and CDR2 from the germline V gene are LNHDA and SQIVND (reference sequence). V was shortened by 2 bases and J by 0 bases, with 10 bases between the two germline ends. The CDR3 extends over 15 amino acids. CDR3: CASSIWGTPNYGYTF. CDR3 DNA: TGTGCCAGTAGTATATGGGGAACTCCTAACTATGGCTACACCTTC. The variable domain in full, completed from reference TRBV19 and TRBJ1-2, reads DGGITQSPKYLFRKEGQNVTLSCEQNLNHDAMYWYRQDPGQGLRLIYYSQIVNDFQKGDIAEGYSVSREKKESFPLTVTSAQKNPTAFYLCASSIWGTPNYGYTFGSGTRLTVV.

About this clone itself: Germline and junction disagree at one end, which may indicate a read error. This sequence joins TRBV7-7 and TRBJ2-3, with 8 bases fitting TRBD2. The length of the CDR3 is 15 residues. The V gene's germline CDR1 is SSHAT and CDR2 FNYEAQ (reference sequence). CDR3 in DNA: TGTGCTAGCAGCTTAAACGGGGGGGCCGAGGATACGCAGTATTTT. Amino acids: CASSLNGGAEDTQYF. The full variable domain, in which reference TRBV7-7 and TRBJ2-3 provide the parts outside the CDR3, is GAGVSQSPRYKVTKRGQDVTLRCDPISSHATLYWYQQALGQGPEFLTYFNYEAQPDKSGLPSDRFSAERPEGSISTLTIQRTEQRDSAMYRCASSLNGGAEDTQYFGPGTRLTVL.

CDR3 region: CASTVHGKDTEAFF. The CDR3 DNA is TGTGCCAGCACTGTACATGGGAAGGACACTGAAGCTTTCTTT. This chain links TRBV28 with TRBJ1-1; D ambiguous. The ends were cut back, 7 bases at V and 3 bases at J, with 15 bases in the middle. Germline-derived CDR1 and CDR2 are MDHEN and SYDVKM. CDR3 length equals 14 residues. The complete variable domain, with remaining parts taken from reference TRBV28 and TRBJ1-1, reads DVKVTQSSRYLVKRTGEKVFLECVQDMDHENMFWYRQDPGLGLRLIYFSYDVKMKEKGDIPEGYSVSREKKERFSLILESASTNQTSMYLCASTVHGKDTEAFFGQGTRLTVV.

CDR3 nucleotide sequence: TGTGCCAGCAGTGAAGCAAGTTCACCCCTCCACTTT. Residues: CASSEASSPLHF. The chain employs TRBV25-1 and TRBJ1-6; D gene ambiguous. Trimming cost V 2 bases and J 9 bases, with 5 bases left between them. CDR3 length: 12 amino acids. The germline gives CDR1 MGHDK, CDR2 SYGVNS.

The chain carries TRBV5-6 and TRBJ1-1; the D is unclear. Germline V gives CDR1 SGHDT, CDR2 YYEEEE. V shed 3 bases and J shed 8 bases, with 8 bases lying between them. The CDR3 loop spans 11 amino acids. The CDR3 DNA follows: TGTGCCAGCAGCTCGGGAGTCGAAGCTTTCTTT. Protein: CASSSGVEAFF.

This chain connects TRBV9 to TRBJ1-6; D not certain. The ends were cut back, 1 base at V and 7 bases at J, with 15 bases in the middle. The germline gives CDR1 SGDLS, CDR2 YYNGEE. This CDR3 is 16 amino acids long. CDR3 residues: CASSVTPGLENSPLHF. The CDR3 region has the DNA TGTGCCAGCAGCGTAACTCCAGGCCTGGAGAATTCACCCCTCCACTTT.

CDR3 loop: CASRSSGGPGYNEQFF. In nucleotides, the CDR3 is TGTGCCAGCAGGAGTAGCGGGGGTCCTGGGTACAATGAGCAGTTCTTC. The chain is built from TRBV2 and TRBJ2-1, with TRBD2 matching over 9 bases. Germline trimming cut 6 bases from V and 4 bases from J; bases unmatched to any gene: 10. CDR1 SNHLY and CDR2 FYNNEI come from the germline V gene. This CDR3 spans 16 amino acids. Together with reference TRBV2 and TRBJ2-1, the CDR3 gives the full variable domain: EPEVTQTPSHQVTQMGQEVILRCVPISNHLYFYWYRQILGQKVEFLVSFYNNEISEKSEIFDDQFSVERPDGSNFTLKIRSTKLEDSAMYFCASRSSGGPGYNEQFFGPGTRLTVL.

The V gene is TRBV19, the J gene TRBJ2-1; 15 bases are shared with TRBD2. CDR3 length equals 17 residues. Germline V CDR1 and CDR2: LNHDA, SQIVND (reference sequence). With 2 bases clipped from V and 7 bases from J, the junction kept 6 bases outside the gene matches. Written as DNA, the CDR3 is TGTGCCAGTAGTATAAGGGGGGGGACTAGCGGGAGGAATGAGCAGTTCTTC. Translation: CASSIRGGTSGRNEQFF. The full variable domain, in which reference TRBV19 and TRBJ2-1 provide the parts outside the CDR3, is DGGITQSPKYLFRKEGQNVTLSCEQNLNHDAMYWYRQDPGQGLRLIYYSQIVNDFQKGDIAEGYSVSREKKESFPLTVTSAQKNPTAFYLCASSIRGGTSGRNEQFFGPGTRLTVL.

The chain carries TRBV6-1 and TRBJ2-7; no reliable D call. CDR1 and CDR2 from the germline V gene are MNHNS and SASEGT. The CDR3 runs 12 residues. V was trimmed by 6 bases and J by 4 bases, leaving 10 bases between them. The DNA of the CDR3 is TGTGCCAGCAGGAAGACTCCATACGAGCAGTACTTC. Amino acids: CASRKTPYEQYF.

CDR3: CASSPGGYGYTF. The CDR3 region has the DNA TGTGCCAGCAGCCCGGGTGGTTATGGCTACACCTTC. V usage is TRBV7-9 and J usage is TRBJ1-2, with D unresolved. V lost 5 bases and J lost 5, with 9 bases in between. CDR1 and CDR2 (germline): SEHNR, FQNEAQ (reference sequence). The CDR3 consists of 12 residues.

CDR3 protein: CASSANRGDYGYTF. The CDR3 nucleotides are TGCGCCAGCAGCGCGAACAGGGGGGACTATGGCTACACCTTC. The chain couples TRBV5-1 to TRBJ1-2, with 8 bases lining up with TRBD1. The CDR3 is 14 residues long. Germline V CDR1 and CDR2: SGHRS, YFSETQ. V lost 4 bases to trimming and J lost 3 bases; unmatched junction nucleotides: 5.

The V gene is TRBV28, the J gene TRBJ2-1, with D possibly being TRBD2 (6 bases). The CDR3 sequence is 16 residues long. Germline assignment: CDR1 MDHEN and CDR2 SYDVKM. V dropped 1 base and J dropped 9 bases, with 19 bases sitting between them. The CDR3, as DNA: TGTGCCAGCAGTTTATCCGCCGGGACTGGCGAGGGTGAGCAGTTCTTC. Residues: CASSLSAGTGEGEQFF.

The J gene is TRBJ2-7, the V gene TRBV4-3; 8 nucleotides line up with TRBD1. Germline CDR1 is LGHNA and CDR2 is YSLEER. There are 18 residues in the CDR3. V dropped 0 bases and J dropped 2; count of bases not matched to a gene: 12. CDR3 in DNA: TGCGCCAGCAGCCAAGATAGAAATGACAGGGGCCCCCCCTACGAGCAGTACTTC. Its translation: CASSQDRNDRGPPYEQYF.

The chain couples TRBV7-9 to TRBJ2-1; the match to TRBD1 covers 12 bases. Looked up from germline, CDR1 is SEHNR and CDR2 is FQNEAQ (reference sequence). The CDR3 sequence is 16 residues long. V gave up 5 bases and J gave up 9 bases; unmatched junction bases: 11. CDR3 nucleotides: TGTGCCAGCAGCCTCCGGGACAGGGGGCCTGTTGGTGAGCAGTTCTTC. Residues: CASSLRDRGPVGEQFF. Using reference TRBV7-9 and TRBJ2-1 for the parts outside the CDR3, the full variable domain is DTGVSQNPRHKITKRGQNVTFRCDPISEHNRLYWYRQTLGQGPEFLTYFQNEAQLEKSRLLSDRFSAERPKGSFSTLEIQRTEQGDSAMYLCASSLRDRGPVGEQFFGPGTRLTVL.

The rearrangement joins TRBV28 to TRBJ1-1; TRBD1 matches 10 bases. Germline CDR1 and CDR2: MDHEN and SYDVKM. V was pared by 5 bases and J by 1 base, with 4 bases of the junction left unmatched. The CDR3 consists of 15 residues. The CDR3 is CASSPGQGWNTEAFF. The CDR3 DNA follows: TGTGCCAGCAGTCCGGGACAGGGGTGGAACACTGAAGCTTTCTTT. The full variable domain, with the rest looked up from reference TRBV28 and TRBJ1-1, is DVKVTQSSRYLVKRTGEKVFLECVQDMDHENMFWYRQDPGLGLRLIYFSYDVKMKEKGDIPEGYSVSREKKERFSLILESASTNQTSMYLCASSPGQGWNTEAFFGQGTRLTVV.

This clone was counted only a few times. The chain employs TRBV30 and TRBJ2-5; D is uncertain. Per germline, CDR1 GTSNPN and CDR2 SVGIG (reference sequence). This CDR3 spans 11 amino acids. Trimming shortened V by 2 bases and J by 9 bases, and 10 bases separated the two germline ends. CDR3 bases: TGTGCCTGGAGTAGGTTTTGGCCCCAGTACTTC. Translated, it gives CAWSRFWPQYF.